Below, one T cell receptor (beta chain) is given with its context. This entry belongs to a study of blood T cell repertoires in COVID-19. In the study overall: Samples representing acute and convalescent COVID-19 were sourced from the United States, Italy and Spain. The cDNA or gDNA used as material had been derived from T cells, B-cell-depleted T cells, or PBMCs.

In the authors' methods: Reference gene primer amplification in the assay estimated nucleated cell counts. Using immunoSEQ multiplex PCR, the repertoire was profiled, and TCRdb retains in-frame clones only, with some absent. That table is the source of V, J and clone size, and D and trimming were worked out from the DNA. Of some 97,000 clones listed, roughly 79% are singletons. The TCR was taken from a man in his 70s with active or convalescent COVID-19. Sequenced material: peripheral blood.

The CDR3 DNA follows: TGTGCCAGCAGCTCCCTAGCGTATGCGAAAGAGACCCAGTACTTC. Translating it yields CASSSLAYAKETQYF. The chain uses TRBV6-5 and TRBJ2-5; TRBD2 is a possible D gene (6 bases). The length of the CDR3 is 15 residues. Trimming pared 6 bases from V and 3 bases from J, leaving 17 bases between. Germline CDR1 and CDR2: MNHEY and SVGAGI.